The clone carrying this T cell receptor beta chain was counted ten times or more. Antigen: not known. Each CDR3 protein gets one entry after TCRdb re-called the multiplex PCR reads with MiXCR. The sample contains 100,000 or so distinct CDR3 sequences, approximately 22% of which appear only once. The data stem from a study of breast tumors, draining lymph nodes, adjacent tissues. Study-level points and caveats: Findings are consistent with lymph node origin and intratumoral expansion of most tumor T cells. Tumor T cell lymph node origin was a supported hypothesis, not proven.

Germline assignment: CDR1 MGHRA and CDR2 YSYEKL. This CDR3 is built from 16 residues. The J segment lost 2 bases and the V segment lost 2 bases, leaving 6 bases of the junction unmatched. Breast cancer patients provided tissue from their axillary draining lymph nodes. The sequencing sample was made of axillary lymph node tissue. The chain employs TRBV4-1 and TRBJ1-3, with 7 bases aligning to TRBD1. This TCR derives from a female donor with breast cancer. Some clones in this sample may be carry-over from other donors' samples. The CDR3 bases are TGCGCCAGCAGCCAACCCCAAGACAGGGCTGGAAACACCATATATTTT. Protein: CASSQPQDRAGNTIYF.